The sequence of this T cell receptor (beta chain) was determined in a study of response to subunit inactivated influenza vaccine. This clonotype was detected a few times. Germline loops: CDR1 SGHNT, CDR2 YENEEA. V lost 2 bases, J lost 7 bases, and 15 bases lay in between. The CDR3 spans 15 residues. TCRdb recomputed calls from the RT-PCR reads with MiXCR, one row per CDR3 protein. The sample lists 560,000 or so distinct CDR3 sequences; around 8% were seen once. Specimen: PBMCs from blood, collected around 2 years after vaccination. V gene TRBV11-3 combines with J gene TRBJ2-1; D is perhaps TRBD2 (6 bases). The sequence derives from a man between 50 and 69 years old who received an inactivated influenza vaccine. The CDR3 protein is CASSLSSSGPNEQFF. The CDR3 coding sequence is TGTGCCAGCAGCTTATCTAGTAGCGGTCCTAATGAGCAGTTCTTC.